The 9 T cell receptor beta chains below were found in one sample sequenced in a study of CD8+ T cells in alopecia areata. Treatment defined: oral pan-JAK inhibitor, 5-10 mg twice daily. Sequencing relied on a cDNA template that was reverse transcribed from extracted RNA. Profiling relied on immunoSEQ multiplex PCR, and the TCRdb table lists in-frame clones only, not all of them. The data contain about 160,000 clones, under 70% of them singletons. The sample was CD4+ T cells sorted from blood, taken at week 4, from a patient treated with tofacitinib. The receptors derive from a human donor with alopecia areata.

The J gene is TRBJ2-7, the V gene TRBV7-8; weak D call: TRBD2 (7 bases). Germline assignment: CDR1 SGHVS and CDR2 FQNEAQ. This CDR3 contains 14 residues. Trimming left V 4 bases short and J 5 bases short, with 15 bases between. CDR3 DNA: TGTGCCAGCAGCTCCCACGGGGGGCGCAACGAGCAGTACTTC. This gives the protein CASSSHGGRNEQYF.

The chain is built from TRBV29-1 and TRBJ1-6; 11 positions agree with TRBD1. The trim removed 6 bases at V and 7 bases at J, leaving 11 bases unmatched. The CDR3 has 16 residues. The germline CDR1 and CDR2 sequences are SQVTM and ANQGSEA. CDR3 residues: CSVQTPGQGGNSPLHF. CDR3 DNA sequence: TGCAGCGTCCAGACCCCGGGACAGGGGGGAAATTCACCCCTCCACTTT.

Of note for this clone: The sample contains more than one DNA sequence encoding this CDR3. The V call is TRBV18, the J call TRBJ2-5; D is uncertain. The CDR3 spans 12 residues. The V end lost 2 bases, the J end lost 1 base, and 2 bases lay between the germline ends. Germline CDR1 reads KGHSH; CDR2 reads LQKENI. The CDR3 spells CASSPTQETQYF. The CDR3 DNA reads as TGTGCCAGCTCACCAACCCAAGAGACCCAGTACTTC.

This chain uses TRBV25-1 with TRBJ1-6, with D possibly TRBD1 on 6 matching bases. The ends were cut back, 1 base at V and 9 bases at J, with 13 bases in the middle. Germline V CDR1 and CDR2: MGHDK, SYGVNS. This CDR3 contains 15 residues. The DNA for the CDR3 is TGTGCCAGCAGTGAATCCGGGGGCGCTTCTTCACCCCTCCACTTT. Protein sequence: CASSESGGASSPLHF.

This clone appeared a single time. The chain is built from TRBV30 and TRBJ2-5; possible D gene TRBD2, 6 bases. There are 13 residues in the CDR3. Trimming took 2 bases from V and 4 from J, leaving 11 bases between them. Germline CDR1 GTSNPN, CDR2 SVGIG (reference sequence). CDR3 nucleotide sequence: TGTGCCTGGAGTCAGCGGGTCCGAGAGACCCAGTACTTC. Translation: CAWSQRVRETQYF.

With respect to this clone: The same CDR3 arises from other DNA sequences in this sample as well. V usage is TRBV2 and J usage is TRBJ2-3; 10 nucleotides align to TRBD1. CDR1 and CDR2 (germline): SNHLY, FYNNEI. J was trimmed by 6 bases and V by 6 bases; bases with no gene match: 0. There are 12 residues in the CDR3. CDR3 sequence: CASRDRGDTQYF. DNA for the CDR3: TGTGCCAGCAGGGACAGGGGGGATACGCAGTATTTT.

J is TRBJ1-2 and V is TRBV5-1, with TRBD1 as a possible D gene (5 bases). V lost 3 bases, J lost 5 bases, and 17 bases lay in between. Germline V lookup: CDR1 SGHRS, CDR2 YFSETQ. The CDR3 totals 15 residues. The CDR3 loop reads CASSSDRTLEYGYTF. CDR3 bases: TGCGCCAGCAGCTCCGACAGAACCTTAGAGTATGGCTACACCTTC.

The chain employs TRBV30 and TRBJ2-1; TRBD2 matches 10 bases. This CDR3 has 15 residues. The V and J ends lost 1 base and 9 bases, in that order; junction bases with no gene match: 9. Looked up from germline, CDR1 is GTSNPN and CDR2 is SVGIG (reference sequence). This CDR3 reads CAWSGLAGGRGEQFF. The CDR3 nucleotides are TGTGCCTGGAGTGGGTTAGCGGGGGGCCGCGGTGAGCAGTTCTTC.

The chain joins TRBV29-1 to TRBJ2-3; 9 bases fit TRBD2. CDR3 length: 17 residues. Germline V lookup: CDR1 SQVTM, CDR2 ANQGSEA. The V gene end was trimmed by 0 bases and the J gene end by 3 bases; junction bases not matched to a gene: 10. The CDR3 protein is CSVEDRHSGGSTDTQYF. The CDR3 bases are TGCAGCGTTGAAGATCGACATAGCGGGGGTTCTACAGATACGCAGTATTTT.